This T cell receptor (beta chain) was captured in a study of blood T cell repertoires in COVID-19. As for the study in general: The cDNA or gDNA used as material had been derived from T cells, B-cell-depleted T cells, or PBMCs.

Profiled with immunoSEQ multiplex PCR; TCRdb holds only in-frame clones, not every one. The sample includes some 200,000 clones, 83% of them seen just once. CDR3 length equals 14 residues. Germline CDR1 reads KGHSH; CDR2 reads LQKENI. The V gene lost 6 bases and the J gene lost 2 bases, with 13 bases spanning the gap. Living in under 30 US areas, the participants were between roughly 18 and 90 years of age. Participant reports of clinical history set cohort assignment. Before they entered the study, exposed participants had met a COVID-19 case within 2 weeks. V gene TRBV18 combines with J gene TRBJ1-2; D possibly corresponds to TRBD1 (5 bases). This clonotype was obtained from a woman aged 45-59 years who had been exposed to COVID-19. The sample taken for sequencing was PBMCs or T cells enriched from blood (not recorded which). The DNA for the CDR3 is TGTGCCAGCTCTCCGGGACTTTTAAACTATGGCTACACCTTC. Amino acid sequence: CASSPGLLNYGYTF.